These 24 T cell receptor beta chains were sequenced from one sample in a study of shared clonotypes between healthy human individuals. Generated by immunoSEQ multiplex PCR, the TCRdb table keeps only in-frame clones and is missing some. The profile shows roughly 2 million clones, approximately 95% of them singletons. Selected positively for CCR7 and CD45RO-negative, naive CD8 cells excluded terminally differentiated effector memory CD45RA+ cells. The sample consisted of naive CD8+ T cells sorted from blood. All receptors derive from a man in his late teens or twenties in good health.

This sequence joins TRBV13 and TRBJ2-1; D not resolved. V was cut by 1 base and J by 9 bases, with 7 bases left in between. Germline CDR1 PRHDT, CDR2 FYEKMQ (reference sequence). This CDR3 contains 12 residues. CDR3 loop: CASSLDGPEQFF. The CDR3 DNA reads TGTGCCAGCAGCTTAGACGGACCTGAGCAGTTCTTC.

The chain is built from TRBV5-6 and TRBJ2-7; D remains ambiguous. There are 18 residues in the CDR3. The V gene lost 1 base and the J gene lost 3 bases, with 23 bases spanning the gap. CDR1 and CDR2 (germline): SGHDT, YYEEEE. CDR3 coding DNA: TGTGCCAGCAGCTTGCCGACCGCTGGGTGGGGATACGGCTACGAGCAGTACTTC. It specifies CASSLPTAGWGYGYEQYF.

This chain's CDR3 is CASSFGDTQETQYF. The CDR3 DNA reads as TGTGCCAGCAGCTTTGGGGACACTCAAGAGACCCAGTACTTC. The chain has TRBV7-9 and TRBJ2-5; possible D gene TRBD1, 6 bases. V lost 3 bases and J lost 2, with 10 bases in between. Germline V CDR1 and CDR2: SEHNR, FQNEAQ (reference sequence). The CDR3 covers 14 residues.

This rearrangement joins TRBV30 to TRBJ1-6, with 10 nucleotides matching TRBD1. From germline, CDR1 is GTSNPN and CDR2 SVGIG (reference sequence). This CDR3 spans 15 amino acids. The ends lost 4 bases at V and 9 bases at J; junction bases unmatched: 9. The CDR3: CAWTPMTGGGSPLHF. The CDR3 nucleotides are TGTGCCTGGACCCCGATGACAGGGGGCGGTTCACCCCTCCACTTT.

This clone was seen just once. In DNA form, the CDR3 reads TGTGCCAGCGGAGGCCAGACGGGGGAGACCCAGTACTTC. Its protein is CASGGQTGETQYF. This rearrangement joins TRBV5-4 to TRBJ2-5, with a weak D call TRBD2 (5 bases). In germline, CDR1 is SGHNT, CDR2 YYREEE (reference sequence). Trimming shortened V by 7 bases and J by 5 bases, and 15 bases separated the two germline ends. The CDR3 covers 13 residues.

The count of this clone is one. The gene calls are TRBV5-5 and TRBJ2-2, with D maybe TRBD1 (6 bases). With 3 bases removed from V and 4 bases from J, the gap between germline ends came to 10 bases. Germline lookup yields CDR1 SGHKS and CDR2 YYEKEE (reference sequence). The length of the CDR3 is 14 residues. The CDR3 DNA follows: TGTGCCAGCAGCTACGGACAGCTCACCGGGGAGCTGTTTTTT. Translating gives CASSYGQLTGELFF.

The rearrangement joins TRBV4-1 to TRBJ2-7; 9 positions match TRBD2. Per germline, CDR1 MGHRA and CDR2 YSYEKL. This CDR3 spans 16 amino acids. V lost 1 base, J lost 2 bases, and 6 bases stayed unmatched. The CDR3 is CASSQVLGGGAYEQYF. CDR3 sequence (DNA): TGCGCCAGCAGCCAAGTACTCGGCGGGGGGGCCTACGAGCAGTACTTC.

The chain couples TRBV6-5 to TRBJ2-7, with TRBD1 identical over 8 bases. Losses at the gene ends were 7 bases for V and 9 bases for J; bases not matched to a gene: 11. Looked up from germline, CDR1 is MNHEY and CDR2 is SVGAGI. CDR3 length: 13 residues. The CDR3 here is CASIGQGDLVQYF. The CDR3 region has the DNA TGTGCCAGCATTGGACAGGGTGACCTTGTGCAGTACTTC.

The genes are TRBV2 and TRBJ2-7, with 14 bases that match TRBD2. This CDR3 is 16 amino acids long. Germline V gene lookup returns CDR1 SNHLY and CDR2 FYNNEI. The junction had 5 bases not matched to a gene; V was cut back by 2 bases and J by 5 bases. This CDR3 reads CASSERLAGGPDEQYF. CDR3 nucleotide sequence: TGTGCCAGCAGTGAACGACTAGCGGGGGGGCCCGACGAGCAGTACTTC.

J is TRBJ1-4 and V is TRBV7-9; D is unclear. The germline gives CDR1 SEHNR, CDR2 FQNEAQ (reference sequence). The V end lost 5 bases, the J end lost 7 bases, and 17 bases lay between the germline ends. This CDR3 is 15 amino acids long. The CDR3 DNA follows: TGTGCCAGCAGCCAGAGGGAGGCTGGGAGTGAAAAACTGTTTTTT. Protein sequence: CASSQREAGSEKLFF.

The rearrangement joins TRBV6-4 to TRBJ2-7; TRBD1 matches 8 bases. The V and J ends lost 5 bases and 6 bases, in that order; junction bases with no gene match: 3. Per germline, CDR1 MRHNA and CDR2 SNTAGT. CDR3 size: 12 residues. DNA for the CDR3: TGTGCCAGCAGTTCCGGACAGGGCGAGCAGTACTTC. Its protein product is CASSSGQGEQYF.

The V and J genes are TRBV7-9 and TRBJ2-7; D might be TRBD2 (6 bases). Germline V gene data show CDR1 as SEHNR and CDR2 as FQNEAQ (reference sequence). This CDR3 spans 14 amino acids. V was shortened by 7 bases and J by 5 bases, with 18 bases between the two germline ends. The CDR3 DNA follows: TGTGCCAGCACCCAGGACTATCCCCCCAACGAGCAGTACTTC. It encodes CASTQDYPPNEQYF. Complete variable domain (other parts from reference TRBV7-9 and TRBJ2-7): DTGVSQNPRHKITKRGQNVTFRCDPISEHNRLYWYRQTLGQGPEFLTYFQNEAQLEKSRLLSDRFSAERPKGSFSTLEIQRTEQGDSAMYLCASTQDYPPNEQYFGPGTRLTVT.

This clone was counted a few times. Other nucleotide sequences in the sample specify the same CDR3. Here the CDR3 DNA reads TGTGCCAGCAGTTACCGGGGGAACACTGAAGCTTTCTTT. It yields the protein CASSYRGNTEAFF. The chain links TRBV6-5 to TRBJ1-1; the D is unclear. The CDR3 runs 13 residues. Germline loops: CDR1 MNHEY, CDR2 SVGAGI. V gave up 2 bases and J gave up 1 base, with 5 bases separating them.

The V gene is TRBV27, the J gene TRBJ2-7; maybe TRBD2 (6 bases). Germline CDR1 is MNHEY and CDR2 is SMNVEV (reference sequence). V lost 0 bases, J lost 2 bases, and 14 bases lay in between. The CDR3 totals 16 residues. In nucleotides, the CDR3 is TGTGCCAGCAGTTTATCCGTCGGGGACTTCACCTACGAGCAGTACTTC. The encoded protein is CASSLSVGDFTYEQYF.

V gene TRBV4-1 combines with J gene TRBJ1-4; D may be TRBD1 (5 bases). V was clipped by 4 bases and J by 8 bases, with 11 bases between them. Germline CDR1 reads MGHRA; CDR2 reads YSYEKL. The CDR3 totals 13 residues. CDR3 residues: CASSRDLEEKLFF. The CDR3 region has the DNA TGCGCCAGCAGCCGGGACCTCGAGGAAAAACTGTTTTTT.

Turning to this clone: Other DNA sequences from this sample encode an identical CDR3 as well. The J gene is TRBJ2-2, the V gene TRBV2; 8 nucleotides line up with TRBD1. The CDR3 is 16 residues long. Trimming took 1 base from V and 5 from J; bases not matched to a gene: 6. Germline V lookup: CDR1 SNHLY, CDR2 FYNNEI. The CDR3 sequence is CASSEGQGIWTGELFF. In DNA form, the CDR3 reads TGTGCCAGCAGTGAAGGACAGGGGATCTGGACCGGGGAGCTGTTTTTT.

CDR3 sequence (DNA): TGTGCCAGTAGGCAGGGGAAGAGCACTGAAGCTTTCTTT. Amino acids: CASRQGKSTEAFF. V is TRBV2 and J is TRBJ1-1; TRBD1 might be the D (6 bases). Trimming pared 9 bases from V and 4 bases from J, leaving 15 bases between. This CDR3 has 13 amino acids. CDR1 is SNHLY and CDR2 is FYNNEI in the germline V gene.

The V and J genes are TRBV2 and TRBJ2-7, with 8 positions matching TRBD2. After removal of 5 bases from V and 4 bases from J, the junction contained 7 bases not matched to a gene. Per germline, CDR1 SNHLY and CDR2 FYNNEI. The length of the CDR3 is 14 residues. The CDR3 nucleotides are TGTGCCAGCAGTTACGGACTAGCAGGTTACGAGCAGTACTTC. The encoded protein is CASSYGLAGYEQYF.

V is TRBV28 and J is TRBJ2-7; D is possibly TRBD2 (5 bases). V lost 3 bases and J 0 bases, leaving 15 bases between the germline ends. CDR3 size: 16 residues. In germline, CDR1 is MDHEN, CDR2 SYDVKM. The CDR3 region is CASSFFSGGGSYEQYF. For the CDR3, the DNA is TGTGCCAGCAGTTTTTTCAGCGGCGGCGGCTCCTACGAGCAGTACTTC.

The chain has TRBV6-5 and TRBJ1-2; D not resolved. Germline-derived CDR1 and CDR2 are MNHEY and SVGAGI. The CDR3 sequence is 13 residues long. V was cut by 2 bases and J by 3 bases, with 7 bases left in between. Here the CDR3 DNA reads TGTGCCAGCAGTTACAATCAGGACTATGGCTACACCTTC. Translation gives CASSYNQDYGYTF.

The chain combines TRBV7-2 with TRBJ1-3; D not resolved. The CDR3 loop spans 15 amino acids. CDR1 and CDR2 from the germline V gene are SGHTA and FQGNSA. V was shortened by 1 base and J by 0 bases, with 7 bases between the two germline ends. CDR3 DNA: TGTGCCAGCAGCTTAGAAACCATCTCTGGAAACACCATATATTTT. It is translated as CASSLETISGNTIYF.

The V call is TRBV27, the J call TRBJ2-7, with 12 bases identical to TRBD2. This CDR3 is built from 18 residues. Germline V gives CDR1 MNHEY, CDR2 SMNVEV (reference sequence). V shed 6 bases and J 0 bases; nucleotides not matched to a gene: 12. DNA for the CDR3: TGTGCCAGCAGCTCTACCATCCCGACTAGCGGGGGCTCCTACGAGCAGTACTTC. This codes for CASSSTIPTSGGSYEQYF.

The V and J genes are TRBV2 and TRBJ2-7, with TRBD2 identical over 8 bases. Germline assignment: CDR1 SNHLY and CDR2 FYNNEI. Trimming took 2 bases from V and 0 from J; bases not matched to a gene: 6. The CDR3 loop spans 16 amino acids. The CDR3 bases are TGTGCCAGCAGTGAATTTACTAGCGGTACCTCCTACGAGCAGTACTTC. Residues: CASSEFTSGTSYEQYF.

Worth noting for this clone: Additional DNA sequences in this sample encode the identical CDR3. V and J are TRBV19 and TRBJ2-7; D is possibly TRBD1 or TRBD2 (5 bases each). Germline-derived CDR1 and CDR2 are LNHDA and SQIVND (reference sequence). Trimming took 1 base from V and 6 from J, leaving 10 bases between them. CDR3 length equals 13 residues. The CDR3 loop is CASSIVEGTEQYF. The CDR3 nucleotides are TGTGCCAGTAGTATAGTCGAGGGGACCGAGCAGTACTTC.